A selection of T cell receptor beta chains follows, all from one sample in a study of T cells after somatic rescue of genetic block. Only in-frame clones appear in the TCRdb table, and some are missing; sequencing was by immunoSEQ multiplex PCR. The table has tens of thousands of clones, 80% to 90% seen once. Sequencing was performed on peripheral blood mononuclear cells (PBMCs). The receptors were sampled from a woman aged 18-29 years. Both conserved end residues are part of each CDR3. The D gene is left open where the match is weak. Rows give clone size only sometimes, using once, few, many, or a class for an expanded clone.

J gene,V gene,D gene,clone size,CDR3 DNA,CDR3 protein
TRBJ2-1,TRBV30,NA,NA,TGTGCCTGGAGTACGGGAGTCGACAATGAGCAGTTCTTC,CAWSTGVDNEQFF
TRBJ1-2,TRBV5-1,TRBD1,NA,TGCGCCAGCAGCCCCTACGACAGGGAGGCCTACACCTTC,CASSPYDREAYTF
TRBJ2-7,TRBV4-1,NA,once,TGCGCCAGCAGCCAAGTTAGCGGATATTCCTACGAGCAGTACTTC,CASSQVSGYSYEQYF
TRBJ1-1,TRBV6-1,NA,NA,TGTGCCAGCACGAAAGAACTGATGAACACTGAAGCTTTCTTT,CASTKELMNTEAFF
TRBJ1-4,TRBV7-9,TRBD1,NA,TGTGCCAGCAGCCCACAGACAGGGCGGGATGAAAAACTGTTTTTT,CASSPQTGRDEKLFF
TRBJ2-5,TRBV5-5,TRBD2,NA,TGTGCCAGCAGCCCTGAAATTCCGGGACTAGCAGAGACCCAGTACTTC,CASSPEIPGLAETQYF
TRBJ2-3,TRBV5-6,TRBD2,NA,TGTGCCAGCAGCCGACTAGCGGGAGTTAGCACAGATACGCAGTATTTT,CASSRLAGVSTDTQYF
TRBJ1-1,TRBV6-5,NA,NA,TGTGCCAGCAGTTACGTAGGGATTAACACTGAAGCTTTCTTT,CASSYVGINTEAFF
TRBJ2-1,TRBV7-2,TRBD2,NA,TGTGCCAGCAGCTTAGAAGCGGGAGGGTACAATGAGCAGTTCTTC,CASSLEAGGYNEQFF
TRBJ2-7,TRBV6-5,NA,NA,TGTGCCAGCAGTAGGGACTTCTCAGGCGAGCAGTACTTC,CASSRDFSGEQYF
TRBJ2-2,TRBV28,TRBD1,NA,TGTGCCAGCAATCAGGGGGCCACCGGGGAGCTGTTTTTT,CASNQGATGELFF
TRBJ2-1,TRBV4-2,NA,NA,TGTGCCAGCAGCCAAGAAGTAGGGGGGGGTTACAATGAGCAGTTCTTC,CASSQEVGGGYNEQFF
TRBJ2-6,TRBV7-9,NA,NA,TGTGCCAGCAGCCCGACATCCTCTGGGGCCAACGTCCTGACTTTC,CASSPTSSGANVLTF
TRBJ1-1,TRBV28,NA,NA,TGTGCCAGCAGAGGCAGGGGAACCACTGAAGCTTTCTTT,CASRGRGTTEAFF
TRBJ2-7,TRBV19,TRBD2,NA,TGTGCCAGCAATGATTGGGAGGGAACACGTTGGGAATTC,CASNDWEGTRWEF
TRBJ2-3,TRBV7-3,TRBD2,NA,TGTGCCAGCAGCTTAATGTCTAGCGGGAGCTCAGATACGCAGTATTTT,CASSLMSSGSSDTQYF
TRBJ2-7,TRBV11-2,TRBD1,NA,TGTGCCAGCAGCTTAGCTCAGACAGGGATCTACGAGCAGTACTTC,CASSLAQTGIYEQYF
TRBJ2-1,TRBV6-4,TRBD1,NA,TGTGCCAGCAGTGACGGGGACAGCTACAATGAGCAGTTCTTC,CASSDGDSYNEQFF
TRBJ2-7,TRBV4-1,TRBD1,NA,TGCGCCAGCAGCCAAGATGGGGACAGGGCCTACGAGCAGTACTTC,CASSQDGDRAYEQYF
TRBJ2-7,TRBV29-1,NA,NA,TGCAGCGTTGAAGCCCCCCGGGTCCCCGGGAGCTACGAGCAGTACTTC,CSVEAPRVPGSYEQYF
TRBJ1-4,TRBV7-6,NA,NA,TGTGCCAGCAGCCCCCCAGGGAGGTCTAATGAAAAACTGTTTTTT,CASSPPGRSNEKLFF
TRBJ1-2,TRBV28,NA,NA,TGTGCCAGCAGTCTCCCCTCCGGGGGCAGAGGCTACACCTTC,CASSLPSGGRGYTF
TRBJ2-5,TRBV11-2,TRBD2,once,TGTGCCAGCAGGCCCCCGGGACTAGCGGGAATAGAGACCCAGTACTTC,CASRPPGLAGIETQYF
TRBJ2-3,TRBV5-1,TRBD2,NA,TGCGCCAGCAGTCTCCGGGTAGCGGGAGGAGGCACAGATACGCAGTATTTT,CASSLRVAGGGTDTQYF
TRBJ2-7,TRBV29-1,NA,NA,TGCAGCGTTGAGGGGGACTCGCCCTACGAGCAGTACTTC,CSVEGDSPYEQYF
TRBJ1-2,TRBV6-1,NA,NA,TGTGCCAGCAGTGAAATTGTCAAAAACTATGGCTACACCTTC,CASSEIVKNYGYTF
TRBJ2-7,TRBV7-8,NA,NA,TGTGCCAGCAGCTTCGCCGAAGTTAACCCCTACGAGCAGTACTTC,CASSFAEVNPYEQYF
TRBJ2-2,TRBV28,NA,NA,TGTGCCAGCCTGACGGTCCCCGCGGCGCACCCCGGGGAGCTGTTTTTT,CASLTVPAAHPGELFF
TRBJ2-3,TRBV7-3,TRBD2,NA,TGTGCCAGCAGCTTAGGACTAGCGGGAGATACGCAGTATTTT,CASSLGLAGDTQYF
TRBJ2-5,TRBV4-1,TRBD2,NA,TGCGCCAGCAGCCAAGATGGGAGGGAAGAGACCCAGTACTTC,CASSQDGREETQYF
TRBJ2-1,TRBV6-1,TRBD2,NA,TGTGCCAGCAGCGCCACTAGCGGGATCTACAATGAGCAGTTCTTC,CASSATSGIYNEQFF
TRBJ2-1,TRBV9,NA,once,TGTGCCAGCAGCGTAGGGGGTTTGCAGTTCTTC,CASSVGGLQFF
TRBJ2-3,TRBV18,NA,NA,TGTGCCAGCACCACCACAGATACGCAGTATTTT,CASTTTDTQYF
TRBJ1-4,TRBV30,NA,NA,TGTGCCTGGAGACCACACGGAGTCAGAGAAAAACTGTTTTTT,CAWRPHGVREKLFF
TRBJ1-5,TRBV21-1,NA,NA,TGTGCCAGCAGCGGCCCGCAGCCCCAGCATTTT,CASSGPQPQHF
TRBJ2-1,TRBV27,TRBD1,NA,TGTGCCAGCAGTCTCTCGACAGGGGGGAGCTCCTACAATGAGCAGTTCTTC,CASSLSTGGSSYNEQFF
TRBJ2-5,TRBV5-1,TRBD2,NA,TGCGCCAGCACCTTTGGACTAGCGGGGCTACAAGAGACCCAGTACTTC,CASTFGLAGLQETQYF
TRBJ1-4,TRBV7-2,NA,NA,TGTGCCAGCAGCTTCGGGGGTCCCGAAAAACTGTTTTTT,CASSFGGPEKLFF
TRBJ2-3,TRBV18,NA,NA,TGTGCCAGCTCACCAAGGGGGACAGATACGCAGTATTTT,CASSPRGTDTQYF
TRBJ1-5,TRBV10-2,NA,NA,TGCGCCAGCAGTGAAGAACCGACCTTTGGGTCCCAGCATTTT,CASSEEPTFGSQHF
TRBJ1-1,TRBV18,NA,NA,TGTGCCAGCTCACAAGTGAACACTGAAGCTTTCTTT,CASSQVNTEAFF
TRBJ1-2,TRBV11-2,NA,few,TGTGCCAGCAGCTTAGGTCCCGGTAGAGGAGGCTACACCTTC,CASSLGPGRGGYTF
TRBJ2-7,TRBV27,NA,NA,TGTGCCAGCAGGATATTCGGGGCAGAGACGAACTACGAGCAGTACTTC,CASRIFGAETNYEQYF
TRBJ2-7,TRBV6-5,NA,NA,TGTGCCAGCAGTGGGGACGCCAACGAGTACTTC,CASSGDANEYF
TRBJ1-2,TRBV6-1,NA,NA,TGTGCCAGCAGCCCAAAACAGGGCTACACCTTC,CASSPKQGYTF
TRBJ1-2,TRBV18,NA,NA,TGTGCCAGCTCACCACTTACCTTAGCCAGGGCGGACGGCTACACCTTC,CASSPLTLARADGYTF
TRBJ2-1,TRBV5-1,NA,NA,TGCGCCAGCACCAGGGAGAACTCCTACAATGAGCAGTTCTTC,CASTRENSYNEQFF
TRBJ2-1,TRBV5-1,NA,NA,TGCGCCAGCAGCTTGGGTGACTATCGGGGTGAGCAGTTCTTC,CASSLGDYRGEQFF
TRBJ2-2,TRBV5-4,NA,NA,TGTGCCAGCAGCTTCATGCCCGGGGAGCTGTTTTTT,CASSFMPGELFF
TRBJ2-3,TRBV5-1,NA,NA,TGCGCCAGCAGCGGGGGGATCGGGAGCACAGATACGCAGTATTTT,CASSGGIGSTDTQYF
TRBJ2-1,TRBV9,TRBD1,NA,TGTGCCAGCAGCGTAGGGCCAGGGGGTAGTTCCTACAATGAGCAGTTCTTC,CASSVGPGGSSYNEQFF
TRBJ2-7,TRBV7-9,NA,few,TGTGCCAGCAGCCTCAATTACGAGCAGTACTTC,CASSLNYEQYF
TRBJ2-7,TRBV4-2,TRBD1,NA,TGTGCCAGCAGCCAGGCCCGACAGGGGTTGACCCTCACCTACGAGCAGTACTTC,CASSQARQGLTLTYEQYF
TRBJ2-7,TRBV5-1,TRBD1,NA,TGCGCCAGCAGCCCTCGACAGGGTTCCTACGAGCAGTACTTC,CASSPRQGSYEQYF